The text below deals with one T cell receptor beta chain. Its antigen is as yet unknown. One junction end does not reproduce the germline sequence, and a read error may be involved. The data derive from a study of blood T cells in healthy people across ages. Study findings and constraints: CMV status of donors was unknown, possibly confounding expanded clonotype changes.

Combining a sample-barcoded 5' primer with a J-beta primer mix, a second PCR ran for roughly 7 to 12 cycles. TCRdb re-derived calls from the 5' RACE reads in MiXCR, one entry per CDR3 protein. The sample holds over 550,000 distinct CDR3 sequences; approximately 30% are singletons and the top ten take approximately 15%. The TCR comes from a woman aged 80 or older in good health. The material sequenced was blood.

CDR3 loop: CGAGRVNTEAFF. DNA of the CDR3: TGCGGTGCTGGCAGGGTGAACACTGAAGCTTTCTTT. This sequence joins TRBV20-1 and TRBJ1-1; D might be TRBD1 (5 bases). The CDR3 has 12 residues. CDR1 and CDR2 (germline): DFQATT, SNEGSKA (reference sequence).